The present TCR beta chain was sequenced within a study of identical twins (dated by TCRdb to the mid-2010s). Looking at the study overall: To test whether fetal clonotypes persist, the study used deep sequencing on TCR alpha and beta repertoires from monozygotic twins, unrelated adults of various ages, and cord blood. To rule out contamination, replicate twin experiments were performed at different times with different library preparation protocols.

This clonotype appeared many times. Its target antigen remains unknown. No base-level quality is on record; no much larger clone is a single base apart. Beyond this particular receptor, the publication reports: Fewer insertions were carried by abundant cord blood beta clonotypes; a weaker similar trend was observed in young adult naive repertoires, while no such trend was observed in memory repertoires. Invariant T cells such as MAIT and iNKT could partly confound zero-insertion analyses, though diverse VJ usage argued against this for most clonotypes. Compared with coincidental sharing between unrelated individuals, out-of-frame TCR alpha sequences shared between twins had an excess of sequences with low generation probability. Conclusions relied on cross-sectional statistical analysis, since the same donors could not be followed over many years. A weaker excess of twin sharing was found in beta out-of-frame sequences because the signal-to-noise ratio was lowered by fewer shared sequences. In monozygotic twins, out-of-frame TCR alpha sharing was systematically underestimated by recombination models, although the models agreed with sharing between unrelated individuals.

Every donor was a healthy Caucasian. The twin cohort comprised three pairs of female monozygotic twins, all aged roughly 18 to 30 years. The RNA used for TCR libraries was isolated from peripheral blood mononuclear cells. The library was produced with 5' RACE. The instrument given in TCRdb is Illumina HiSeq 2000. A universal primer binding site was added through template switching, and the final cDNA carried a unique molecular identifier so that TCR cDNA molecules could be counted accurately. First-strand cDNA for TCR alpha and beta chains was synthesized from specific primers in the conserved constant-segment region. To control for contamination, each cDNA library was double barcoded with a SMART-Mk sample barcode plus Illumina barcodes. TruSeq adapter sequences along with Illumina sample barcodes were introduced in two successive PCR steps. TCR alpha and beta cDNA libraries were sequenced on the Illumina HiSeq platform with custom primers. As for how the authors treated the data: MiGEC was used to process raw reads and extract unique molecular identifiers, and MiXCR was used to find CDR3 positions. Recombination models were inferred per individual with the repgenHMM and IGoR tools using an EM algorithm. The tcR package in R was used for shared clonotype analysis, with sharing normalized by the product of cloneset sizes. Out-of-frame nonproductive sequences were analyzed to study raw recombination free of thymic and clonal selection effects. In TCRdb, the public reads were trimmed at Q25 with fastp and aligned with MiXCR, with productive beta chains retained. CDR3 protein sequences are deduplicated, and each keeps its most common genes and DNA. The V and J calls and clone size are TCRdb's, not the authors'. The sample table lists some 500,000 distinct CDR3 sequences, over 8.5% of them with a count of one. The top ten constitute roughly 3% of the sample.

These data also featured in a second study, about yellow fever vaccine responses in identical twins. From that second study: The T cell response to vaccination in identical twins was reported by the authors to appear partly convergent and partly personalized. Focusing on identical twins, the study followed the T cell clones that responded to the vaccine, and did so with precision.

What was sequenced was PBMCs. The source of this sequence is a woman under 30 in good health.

The DNA sequence reads TGTGCCAGCAGGGGGACAGCTAATCAGCCCCAGCATTTT. Translated, it reads CASRGTANQPQHF. Recombination connected TRBV12-3 or TRBV12-4 to TRBJ1-5; 7 junctional bases match TRBD1. The V end gives up 6 bases and the J end 4 bases, leaving 3 bases in the junction not matched to a gene. The CDR3 covers 13 residues, taking in both the cysteine and the phenylalanine. The retained sequence is limited to the CDR3, 39 bases, with the frame set at the first base.